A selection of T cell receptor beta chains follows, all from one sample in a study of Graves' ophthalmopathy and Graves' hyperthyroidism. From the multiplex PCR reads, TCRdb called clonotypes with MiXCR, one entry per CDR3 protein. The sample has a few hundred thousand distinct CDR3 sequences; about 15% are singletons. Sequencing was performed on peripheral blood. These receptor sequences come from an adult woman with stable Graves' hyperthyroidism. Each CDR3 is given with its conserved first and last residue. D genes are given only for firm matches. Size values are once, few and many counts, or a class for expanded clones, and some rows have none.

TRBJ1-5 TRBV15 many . CATSRFSGNQPQHF TGTGCCACCAGCAGATTTAGTGGCAATCAGCCCCAGCATTTT
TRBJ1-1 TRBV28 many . CASSALGTANTEAFF TGTGCCAGCAGTGCCCTGGGGACGGCCAACACTGAAGCTTTCTTT
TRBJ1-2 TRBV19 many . CASSIYRANYGYTF TGTGCCAGTAGTATCTACAGGGCTAACTATGGCTACACCTTC
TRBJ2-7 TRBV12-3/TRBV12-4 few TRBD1 CASSQGQVDEQYF TGTGCCAGCAGCCAGGGACAGGTGGACGAGCAGTACTTC
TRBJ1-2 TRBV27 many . CASSFGTDGSLGYTF TGTGCCAGCAGTTTTGGGACCGATGGGTCTCTGGGCTACACCTTC
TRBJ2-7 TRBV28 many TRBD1 CASRRTGAAYEQYF TGTGCCAGCAGACGGACAGGGGCAGCCTACGAGCAGTACTTC
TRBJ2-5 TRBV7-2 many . CASSLVWAPDEETQYF TGTGCCAGCAGCTTAGTATGGGCCCCTGACGAAGAGACCCAGTACTTC
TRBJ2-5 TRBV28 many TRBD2 CASSFKRERPETQYF TGTGCCAGCAGTTTTAAGCGGGAGAGGCCCGAGACCCAGTACTTC
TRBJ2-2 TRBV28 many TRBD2 CASRADGISGRRAGELFF TGTGCCAGCAGAGCGGACGGGATTAGCGGGAGGAGGGCCGGGGAGCTGTTTTTT
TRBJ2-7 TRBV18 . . CASSPTNTGYERYF TGTGCCAGCTCACCGACCAATACAGGGTACGAGCGGTACTTC
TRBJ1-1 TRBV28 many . CASSSGKGAFF TGTGCCAGCAGTTCAGGGAAGGGAGCTTTCTTT
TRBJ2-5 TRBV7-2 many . CASSLVQGPNSAQETQYF TGTGCCAGCAGCTTAGTTCAGGGGCCAAACTCCGCCCAAGAGACCCAGTACTTC
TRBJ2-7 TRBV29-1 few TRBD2 CSVEGARAGGFYEQYF TGCAGCGTTGAAGGTGCCCGGGCGGGAGGGTTCTACGAGCAGTACTTC
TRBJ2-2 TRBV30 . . CAWSRLNTGELFF TGTGCCTGGAGTCGTTTAAACACCGGGGAGCTGTTTTTT
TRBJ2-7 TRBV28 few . CATARAPSYEQYF TGTGCCACCGCTAGGGCACCATCCTACGAGCAGTACTTC
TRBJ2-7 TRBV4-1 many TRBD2 CASSQDVLAGSYEQYF TGCGCCAGCAGCCAAGATGTCCTAGCGGGATCCTACGAGCAGTACTTC
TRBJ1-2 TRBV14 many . CASSHYQQNYGYTF TGTGCCAGCAGCCATTACCAACAGAACTATGGCTACACCTTC
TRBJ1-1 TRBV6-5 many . CASSYSDWAEAFF TGTGCCAGCAGTTACTCCGATTGGGCTGAAGCTTTCTTT
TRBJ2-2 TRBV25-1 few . CASSAGSGGELFF TGTGCCAGCAGTGCCGGGAGCGGCGGGGAGCTGTTTTTT
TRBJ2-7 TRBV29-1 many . CSVEDRHEQYF TGCAGCGTTGAAGATCGACACGAGCAGTACTTC
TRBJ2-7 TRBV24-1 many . CATSGRASNEQYF TGTGCCACCAGTGGTAGGGCGTCTAACGAGCAGTACTTC
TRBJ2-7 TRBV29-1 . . CSGTNRVSGDEQYF TGCAGCGGTACAAACAGGGTCTCGGGGGACGAGCAGTACTTC
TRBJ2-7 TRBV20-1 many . CTGRASHEQYF TGCACCGGTAGGGCTTCCCACGAGCAGTACTTC
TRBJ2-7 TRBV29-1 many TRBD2 CSALKTGGGTSGSYEQYF TGCAGCGCTCTTAAGACAGGGGGTGGGACTAGCGGGAGTTACGAGCAGTACTTC
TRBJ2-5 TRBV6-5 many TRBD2 CASSFLAGGPWDEETQYF TGTGCCAGCAGTTTCTTAGCGGGAGGGCCGTGGGATGAGGAGACCCAGTACTTC
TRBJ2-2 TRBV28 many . CASSFSLGTGELFF TGTGCCAGCAGTTTCTCCCTCGGCACCGGGGAGCTGTTTTTT
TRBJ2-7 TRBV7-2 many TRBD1 CASSPDRASRYEQYF TGTGCCAGCAGTCCGGACAGGGCGTCTAGGTACGAGCAGTACTTC
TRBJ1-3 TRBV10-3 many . CAISDSRGDTIYF TGTGCCATCAGTGACAGCAGAGGGGACACCATATATTTT
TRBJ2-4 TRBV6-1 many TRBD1 CASRPLTGVDKNIKYF TGTGCCAGCAGGCCACTGACAGGGGTGGACAAAAACATTAAGTACTTC
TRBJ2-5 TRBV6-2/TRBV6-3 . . CASSYVSVQETQYF TGTGCCAGCAGTTACGTGTCAGTACAAGAGACCCAGTACTTC
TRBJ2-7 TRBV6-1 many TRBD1 CASSDFGRGQQYF TGTGCCAGCAGTGATTTCGGTAGGGGGCAACAGTACTTC
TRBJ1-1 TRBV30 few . CAWSGDGGNPEAFF TGTGCCTGGAGCGGGGACGGTGGGAATCCTGAAGCTTTCTTT
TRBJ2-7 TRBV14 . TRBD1 CASSRGQGGYEQYF TGTGCCAGCAGCCGAGGACAGGGTGGGTACGAGCAGTACTTC
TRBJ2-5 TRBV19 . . CASSMAGQGTRETQYF TGTGCCAGTAGTATGGCAGGGCAGGGCACACGGGAGACCCAGTACTTC
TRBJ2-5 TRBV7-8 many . CASSLVSRDLLGETQYF TGTGCCAGCAGCTTAGTATCTAGGGACCTATTAGGGGAGACCCAGTACTTC
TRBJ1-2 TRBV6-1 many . CASTLKERYYGYTF TGTGCCAGCACCTTGAAGGAGCGATACTATGGCTACACCTTC
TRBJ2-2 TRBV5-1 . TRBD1 CASGPTGAAGELFF TGCGCCAGCGGCCCAACAGGGGCGGCCGGGGAGCTGTTTTTT
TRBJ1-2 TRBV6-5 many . CASSYDGHYTF TGTGCCAGCAGTTACGACGGCCACTACACCTTC
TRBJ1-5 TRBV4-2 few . CASSQDGGAGQPQHF TGTGCCAGCAGCCAAGATGGAGGGGCGGGTCAGCCCCAGCATTTT
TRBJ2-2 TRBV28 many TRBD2 CASRPTSGSTGELFF TGTGCCAGCAGACCTACTAGCGGGAGCACCGGGGAGCTGTTTTTT
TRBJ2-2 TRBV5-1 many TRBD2 CASSARPSGRTNTGELFF TGCGCCAGCAGCGCTAGGCCTAGCGGGAGAACGAACACCGGGGAGCTGTTTTTT
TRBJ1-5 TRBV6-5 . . CASSYSDTIGDQPQHF TGCGCCAGCAGTTACTCGGACACTATAGGTGATCAGCCTCAGCATTTT
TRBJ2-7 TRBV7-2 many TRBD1 CASSRPGQRKYEQYF TGTGCCAGCAGCCGGCCGGGACAGAGGAAGTACGAGCAGTACTTC
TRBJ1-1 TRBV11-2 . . CASSLMGGRNTEAFF TGTGCCAGCAGCCTGATGGGGGGCAGGAACACTGAAGCTTTCTTT
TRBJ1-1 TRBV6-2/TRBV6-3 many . CASGVGIRNTEAFF TGTGCCAGCGGGGTCGGGATCAGGAACACTGAAGCTTTCTTT
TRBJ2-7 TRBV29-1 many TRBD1 CSVMGQGSDEQYF TGCAGCGTGATGGGACAGGGTTCCGACGAGCAGTACTTC
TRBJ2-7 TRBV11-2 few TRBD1 CASSLGKTGGYEQYF TGTGCCAGCAGCTTAGGAAAGACAGGGGGCTACGAGCAGTACTTC
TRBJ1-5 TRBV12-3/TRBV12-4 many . CASSSTSPDQPQHF TGTGCCAGCAGTTCAACCTCCCCAGATCAGCCCCAGCATTTT